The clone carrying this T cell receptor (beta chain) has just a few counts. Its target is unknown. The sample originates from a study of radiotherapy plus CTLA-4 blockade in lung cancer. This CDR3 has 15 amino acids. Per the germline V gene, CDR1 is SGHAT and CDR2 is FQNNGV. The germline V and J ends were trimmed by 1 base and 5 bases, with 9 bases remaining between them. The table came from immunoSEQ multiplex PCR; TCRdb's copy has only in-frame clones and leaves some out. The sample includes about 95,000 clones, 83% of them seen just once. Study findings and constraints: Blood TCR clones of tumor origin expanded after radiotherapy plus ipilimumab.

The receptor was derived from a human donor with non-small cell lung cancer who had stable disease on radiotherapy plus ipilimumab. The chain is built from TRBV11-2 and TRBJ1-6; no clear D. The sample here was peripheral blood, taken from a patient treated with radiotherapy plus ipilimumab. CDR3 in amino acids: CASSLVRENNSPLHF. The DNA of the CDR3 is TGTGCCAGCAGCTTAGTTCGGGAAAATAATTCACCCCTCCACTTT.